This entry describes one T cell receptor beta chain. Antigen: not known. The sample comes from a study of cytomegalovirus exposure and HLA in healthy donors. The CDR3 covers 16 residues. V lost 2 bases and J 0 bases, leaving 14 bases between the germline ends. Germline V gives CDR1 SNHLY, CDR2 FYNNEI. Whole-study results and caveats: There were three CMV-associated chains whose specificity for CMV antigens was confirmed in vitro.

The protocol was immunoSEQ multiplex PCR, while the TCRdb copy is restricted to in-frame clones and leaves out a portion. The sample has 250,000 to 400,000 clones, 88% seen once; the top ten hold more than 0.95%. The chain links TRBV2 to TRBJ2-7; D gene ambiguous. Sequencing was done on a sample of PBMCs. The TCR was taken from a man aged 25-40 years in good health and CMV-seronegative. The CDR3 nucleotides read TGTGCCAGCAGTGAATTCGGCGGTATAATCTCCTACGAGCAGTACTTC. Residues: CASSEFGGIISYEQYF.